The 23 T cell receptor beta chains presented below share a single source sample, sequenced in a study of regulatory T cells in long-lasting Graves disease. With iRepertoire HTBI primers and Arm-PCR of CDR3 regions, TCR beta libraries were built. TCRdb re-called the multiplex PCR reads with MiXCR, one entry per CDR3 protein. Of around 480,000 distinct CDR3 sequences listed, 15% to 20% are singletons. Time point in this sample: newly diagnosed GD, antithyroid drugs for less than 3 months. Extracted RNA from PBMCs served as the source of the TCR library. The data were also submitted as part of a second study, on T cells in Graves' hyperthyroidism and ophthalmopathy.

The specimen comprised peripheral blood mononuclear cells (PBMCs), sampled at new diagnosis, from a patient treated with antithyroid drugs. The receptors shown here come from a woman in her forties or fifties with Graves disease.

This clonotype was seen a few times. This sequence joins TRBV12-3 or TRBV12-4 and TRBJ1-1; 9 bases map to TRBD1. CDR3 length: 17 residues. The junction had 11 bases not matched to a gene; V was cut back by 6 bases and J by 0 bases. CDR3 loop: CASSRIRDRAMNTEAFF. For the CDR3, the DNA is TGTGCCAGCAGCCGTATCCGGGACAGGGCCATGAACACTGAAGCTTTCTTT.

This clonotype has just a few counts. This rearrangement joins TRBV6-1 to TRBJ1-5; TRBD1 matches at 7 bases. Germline values: CDR1 MNHNS, CDR2 SASEGT. This CDR3 contains 15 residues. J lost 5 bases, V lost 3 bases, and 7 bases had no gene match. In DNA, the CDR3 is TGTGCCAGCAGTGACTGGGCAGGGGGGTATCAGCCCCAGCATTTT. As protein: CASSDWAGGYQPQHF.

There are a few counts of this clonotype. The CDR3 protein is CASTRLANQPQHF. In DNA form, the CDR3 reads TGTGCCAGCACTAGGCTAGCCAATCAGCCCCAGCATTTT. The rearrangement links TRBV6-2 or TRBV6-3 to TRBJ1-5; D unclear. The V gene's germline CDR1 is MNHEY and CDR2 SVGEGT. With 7 bases removed from V and 3 bases from J, the gap between germline ends came to 10 bases. The CDR3 totals 13 residues.

This clonotype has at least ten counts. The rearrangement links TRBV2 to TRBJ1-2; unclear D gene. V lost 6 bases, J lost 8 bases, and 16 bases lay in between. The CDR3 has 13 amino acids. In germline, CDR1 is SNHLY, CDR2 FYNNEI. The CDR3 region is CASRPDTARGYTF. In DNA form, the CDR3 reads TGTGCCAGCAGACCCGACACCGCTCGGGGCTACACCTTC.

This clonotype was counted many times. This chain connects TRBV4-1 to TRBJ2-2; 10 bases fit TRBD2. After removal of 4 bases from V and 3 bases from J, the junction contained 14 bases not matched to a gene. There are 19 residues in the CDR3. Germline-derived CDR1 and CDR2 are MGHRA and YSYEKL. The DNA of the CDR3 is TGCGCCAGCAGCCCAGGGCGTCAAGCGGGGGGGCCGGACACCGGGGAGCTGTTTTTT. Translation gives CASSPGRQAGGPDTGELFF.

This clonotype was counted many times. The genes are TRBV19 and TRBJ1-1; TRBD1 is a possible D gene (5 bases). CDR3 length: 13 residues. Germline V gene sequence: CDR1 LNHDA, CDR2 SQIVND (reference sequence). V gave up 5 bases and J gave up 3 bases, with 10 bases separating them. The CDR3 DNA sequence: TGTGCCAGTAGTGCTGTGGGACACACTGAAGCTTTCTTT. As protein: CASSAVGHTEAFF.

This clonotype occurred a few times. Here the CDR3 DNA reads TGTGCCAGCAGCCTGGGATCCACAGGGGGCAGTTACGAGCAGTACTTC. Amino acids: CASSLGSTGGSYEQYF. The V call is TRBV11-2, the J call TRBJ2-7, with 9 nucleotides matching TRBD1. CDR1 and CDR2 (germline): SGHAT, FQNNGV. The CDR3 covers 16 residues. Unmatched junction bases numbered 12, after V lost 5 bases and J lost 4 bases.

There are many counts of this clonotype. The chain combines TRBV7-9 with TRBJ2-5; D possibly corresponds to TRBD2 (6 bases). Trimming pared 2 bases from V and 1 base from J, leaving 11 bases between. The germline gives CDR1 SEHNR, CDR2 FQNEAQ (reference sequence). This CDR3 contains 15 residues. The CDR3 is CASSLIGGTQETQYF. The CDR3, as DNA: TGTGCCAGCAGCTTAATCGGCGGGACCCAAGAGACCCAGTACTTC.

This chain joins TRBV18 and TRBJ1-4; no definite D call. Per germline, CDR1 KGHSH and CDR2 LQKENI. The CDR3 sequence is 13 residues long. Trimming took off 3 bases at V and 7 bases at J, with 9 bases between the two ends. The CDR3 DNA sequence: TGTGCCAGCTCACCCCGGGAGGGTGAAAAACTGTTTTTT. Its translation: CASSPREGEKLFF. The complete variable domain, with remaining parts taken from reference TRBV18 and TRBJ1-4, reads NAGVMQNPRHLVRRRGQEARLRCSPMKGHSHVYWYRQLPEEGLKFMVYLQKENIIDESGMPKERFSAEFPKEGPSILRIQQVVRGDSAAYFCASSPREGEKLFFGSGTQLSVL.

This clonotype was counted at least ten times. J is TRBJ1-4 and V is TRBV10-3; unclear D gene. The V and J ends lost 8 bases and 6 bases respectively, with 10 bases between them. The CDR3 has 12 amino acids. Germline CDR1 and CDR2: ENHRY and SYGVKD. CDR3 residues: CAISKGDEKLFF. CDR3 DNA: TGTGCCATCTCGAAGGGAGATGAAAAACTGTTTTTT.

This clonotype turned up a few times. V and J are TRBV7-9 and TRBJ1-1, with no clear D. Trimming left V 3 bases short and J 2 bases short, with 22 bases between. CDR3 length: 18 amino acids. CDR1 is SEHNR, CDR2 FQNEAQ, per germline (reference sequence). CDR3 sequence: CASSFYTHFKRLNTEAFF. CDR3 nucleotide sequence: TGTGCCAGCAGCTTCTACACCCATTTCAAGAGACTTAACACTGAAGCTTTCTTT.

This clonotype has a handful of counts. The chain combines TRBV11-2 with TRBJ1-5; D uncertain. Germline loops: CDR1 SGHAT, CDR2 FQNNGV. V gave up 2 bases and J gave up 1 base, with 9 bases separating them. This CDR3 is 15 amino acids long. The CDR3 loop is CASSLWGLSNQPQHF. CDR3 DNA: TGTGCCAGCAGCTTATGGGGTCTGAGCAATCAGCCCCAGCATTTT.

The CDR3 sequence is CASSGGRTGNTIYF. For the CDR3, the DNA is TGTGCCAGCAGTGGGGGCCGTACTGGAAACACCATATATTTT. The chain links TRBV7-6 to TRBJ1-3; tentatively, D is TRBD1 (6 bases). The germline V gene encodes CDR1 SGHVS and CDR2 FNYEAQ. The V end lost 6 bases, the J end lost 2 bases, and 11 bases lay between the germline ends. This CDR3 is built from 14 residues.

This clonotype turned up a few times. V usage is TRBV24-1 and J usage is TRBJ2-1; 12 bases fit TRBD2. The germline gives CDR1 KGHDR, CDR2 SFDVKD. The junction had 8 bases not matched to a gene; V was cut back by 5 bases and J by 7 bases. There are 16 residues in the CDR3. The CDR3 DNA is TGTGCCACCAGTGGGGTAACTAGCGGGGGGTGGAATGAGCAGTTCTTC. Translating it yields CATSGVTSGGWNEQFF.

The chain joins TRBV4-1 to TRBJ2-3; tentatively, D is TRBD2 (6 bases). Trimming took 5 bases from V and 2 from J, leaving 11 bases between them. The germline gives CDR1 MGHRA, CDR2 YSYEKL. CDR3 length equals 14 residues. The chain's CDR3 is CASSFSRDTDTQYF. In DNA form, the CDR3 reads TGCGCCAGCAGCTTCTCGCGGGACACAGATACGCAGTATTTT.

This clonotype was picked up a small number of times. This chain links TRBV7-9 with TRBJ1-1; tentative D call: TRBD1 (5 bases). Germline assignment: CDR1 SEHNR and CDR2 FQNEAQ (reference sequence). Trimming cost V 0 bases and J 5 bases, with 10 bases left between them. This CDR3 spans 14 amino acids. The CDR3 coding sequence is TGTGCCAGCAGCTTAGCGGGGGTAGAGACTGAAGCTTTCTTT. It codes for CASSLAGVETEAFF.

The chain has TRBV4-2 and TRBJ1-4; weak D call: TRBD1 (5 bases). This CDR3 contains 13 residues. Germline V lookup: CDR1 LGHNA, CDR2 YNFKEQ. The V end lost 0 bases, the J end lost 13 bases, and 12 bases lay between the germline ends. In DNA, the CDR3 is TGTGCCAGCAGCCAAGATCGCGACAGACCACTGTTTTTT. Its protein product is CASSQDRDRPLFF.

J is TRBJ2-2 and V is TRBV4-1; D gene uncertain. Trimming left V 1 base short and J 0 bases short, with 9 bases between. This CDR3 is built from 16 residues. The germline gives CDR1 MGHRA, CDR2 YSYEKL. The CDR3 nucleotides are TGCGCCAGCAGCCAAGGGGATAGGGCGAACACCGGGGAGCTGTTTTTT. The encoded protein is CASSQGDRANTGELFF.

Of note for this clonotype: This likely traces to a read error, being one base from a far larger clone. V usage is TRBV6-2 or TRBV6-3 and J usage is TRBJ1-1; the D gene is possibly TRBD1 (5 bases). Deletions cut 6 bases from V and 1 base from J, with 12 bases between. Germline assignment: CDR1 MNHEY and CDR2 SVGEGT. The CDR3 extends over 14 amino acids. CDR3 nucleotide sequence: TGTGCCAGCAGCCCCAGGGCCCCGAACACTGAAGCTTTCTTT. It translates to CASSPRAPNTEAFF.

This clonotype was recorded many times. This rearrangement joins TRBV12-3 or TRBV12-4 to TRBJ2-5; TRBD2 agrees at 8 bases. The CDR3 has 14 residues. The V and J ends lost 5 bases and 1 base, in that order; junction bases with no gene match: 3. CDR3: CASSPAGVQETQYF. CDR3 nucleotides: TGTGCCAGCAGTCCAGCGGGGGTCCAAGAGACCCAGTACTTC.

This clonotype was detected ten times or more. V and J are TRBV5-6 and TRBJ1-6; 11 bases fit TRBD1. CDR1 SGHDT and CDR2 YYEEEE come from the germline V gene. The CDR3 runs 16 residues. Trimming removed 1 base from V and 9 bases from J; junction bases left unmatched: 6. This CDR3 is CASSLPWTGGRSPLHF. The CDR3 DNA reads as TGTGCCAGCAGCTTGCCTTGGACAGGGGGCCGTTCACCCCTCCACTTT. Filled out from reference TRBV5-6 and TRBJ1-6, the complete variable domain reads DAGVTQSPTHLIKTRGQQVTLRCSPKSGHDTVSWYQQALGQGPQFIFQYYEEEERQRGNFPDRFSGHQFPNYSSELNVNALLLGDSALYLCASSLPWTGGRSPLHFGNGTRLTVT.

V and J are TRBV27 and TRBJ2-1, with 8 positions matching TRBD1. Germline V gives CDR1 MNHEY, CDR2 SMNVEV (reference sequence). The J segment lost 8 bases and the V segment lost 3 bases, leaving 3 bases of the junction unmatched. The CDR3 sequence is 13 residues long. The CDR3 DNA follows: TGTGCCAGCAGTTTCGGACAGGGCGATGAGCAGTTCTTC. This encodes CASSFGQGDEQFF.

This clonotype has ten or more counts. J is TRBJ1-1 and V is TRBV20-1, with D tentatively TRBD1 (5 bases). V gave up 4 bases and J gave up 1 base, with 19 bases separating them. Germline lookup yields CDR1 DFQATT and CDR2 SNEGSKA (reference sequence). The CDR3 is 16 residues long. The CDR3 bases are TGCAGTGCTACCCGAGGGAGCGGGGCGGGGAACACTGAAGCTTTCTTT. It encodes CSATRGSGAGNTEAFF.